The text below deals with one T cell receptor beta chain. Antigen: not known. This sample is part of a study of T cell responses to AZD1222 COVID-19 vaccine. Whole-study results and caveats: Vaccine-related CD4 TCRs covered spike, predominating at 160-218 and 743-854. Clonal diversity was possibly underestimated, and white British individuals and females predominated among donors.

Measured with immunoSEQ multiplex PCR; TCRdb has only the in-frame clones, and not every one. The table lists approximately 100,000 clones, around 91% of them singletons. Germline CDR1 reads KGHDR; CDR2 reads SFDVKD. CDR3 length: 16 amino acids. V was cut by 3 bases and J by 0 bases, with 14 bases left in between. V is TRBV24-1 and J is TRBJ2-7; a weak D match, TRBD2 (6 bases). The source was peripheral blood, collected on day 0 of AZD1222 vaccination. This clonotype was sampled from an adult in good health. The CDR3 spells CATSDPRDVSSYEQYF. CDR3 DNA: TGTGCCACCAGTGATCCGCGGGACGTAAGCTCCTACGAGCAGTACTTC.